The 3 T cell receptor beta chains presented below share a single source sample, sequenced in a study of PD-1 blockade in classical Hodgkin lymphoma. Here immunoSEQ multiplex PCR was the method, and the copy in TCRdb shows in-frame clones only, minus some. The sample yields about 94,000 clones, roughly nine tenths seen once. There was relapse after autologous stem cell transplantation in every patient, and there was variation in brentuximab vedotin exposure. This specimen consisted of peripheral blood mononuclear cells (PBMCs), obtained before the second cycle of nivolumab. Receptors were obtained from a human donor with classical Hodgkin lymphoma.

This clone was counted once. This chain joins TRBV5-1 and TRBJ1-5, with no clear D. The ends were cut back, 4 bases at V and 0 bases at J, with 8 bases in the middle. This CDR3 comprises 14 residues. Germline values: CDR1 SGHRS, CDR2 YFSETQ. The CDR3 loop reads CASSPGHSNQPQHF. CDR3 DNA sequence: TGCGCCAGCAGCCCCGGCCATAGCAATCAGCCCCAGCATTTT.

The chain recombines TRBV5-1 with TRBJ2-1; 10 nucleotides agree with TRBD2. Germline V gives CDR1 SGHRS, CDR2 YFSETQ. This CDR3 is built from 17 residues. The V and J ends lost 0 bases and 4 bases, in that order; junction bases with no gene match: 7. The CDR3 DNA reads TGCGCCAGCAGCTTGGTCTTCCTAGCGGGAGATTACAATGAGCAGTTCTTC. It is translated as CASSLVFLAGDYNEQFF.

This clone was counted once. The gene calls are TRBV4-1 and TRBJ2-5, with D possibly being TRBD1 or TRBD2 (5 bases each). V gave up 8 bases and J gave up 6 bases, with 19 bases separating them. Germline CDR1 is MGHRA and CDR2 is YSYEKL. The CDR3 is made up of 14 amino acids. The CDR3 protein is CASGTPGGFKTQYF. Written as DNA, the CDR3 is TGCGCCAGCGGGACCCCAGGCGGGTTTAAGACCCAGTACTTC.